These T cell receptor beta chains were read from a single sample in a study of a mutant IDH1 vaccine in newly diagnosed glioma. Clones were read by immunoSEQ multiplex PCR, and TCRdb kept only the in-frame ones, dropping some. The data show around 50,000 clones, 86% seen once. The starting material was PBMCs, obtained from a glioma patient treated with radiotherapy, temozolomide or both. All receptors derive from a middle-aged man with glioma. Each CDR3 is given with its conserved first and last residue. D genes are given only for firm matches. A clone size is listed for some rows: how often the clone was seen (once, few, many), or a class if it is expanded.

clone_size	j_call	d_call	v_call	cdr3_aa	cdr3_nt
.	TRBJ2-2	.	TRBV4-1	CASSPPTSRNTGELFF	TGCGCCAGCAGCCCTCCTACTAGCAGGAACACCGGGGAGCTGTTTTTT
.	TRBJ2-7	TRBD2	TRBV5-1	CASSLWGGSRREQYF	TGCGCCAGCAGCTTGTGGGGGGGGAGTCGAAGGGAGCAGTACTTC
.	TRBJ1-3	TRBD1	TRBV2	CASSVLDRAGNTIYF	TGTGCCAGCAGTGTACTGGACAGGGCTGGAAACACCATATATTTT
.	TRBJ1-5	.	TRBV6-5	CASSYPGVNQPQHF	TGTGCCAGCAGTTACCCGGGGGTCAATCAGCCCCAGCATTTT
.	TRBJ2-3	TRBD2	TRBV7-3	CASSPGASGFTDTQYF	TGTGCCAGCAGCCCCGGGGCTAGCGGCTTCACAGATACGCAGTATTTT
.	TRBJ2-1	.	TRBV28	CASRSPSSYNEQFF	TGTGCCAGCAGAAGCCCGAGCTCCTACAATGAGCAGTTCTTC
once	TRBJ2-5	.	TRBV18	CASSPPTVRGDTQYF	TGTGCCAGCTCACCACCAACGGTCAGGGGAGATACCCAGTACTTC
.	TRBJ2-5	TRBD2	TRBV19	CASSGRRGGPQYF	TGTGCCAGTAGTGGCCGTCGGGGAGGGCCCCAGTACTTC
.	TRBJ1-5	.	TRBV6-1	CASREFQPGWPQHF	TGTGCCAGCAGGGAATTTCAGCCCGGATGGCCCCAGCATTTT
.	TRBJ2-5	TRBD2	TRBV18	CASSAGLGVETQYF	TGTGCCAGCTCAGCGGGACTAGGGGTGGAGACCCAGTACTTC
.	TRBJ2-7	TRBD2	TRBV2	CASTSGNLYEQYF	TGTGCCAGTACTAGCGGGAACCTCTACGAGCAGTACTTC
.	TRBJ2-1	.	TRBV27	CASRVSQFF	TGTGCCAGCAGGGTTTCACAGTTCTTC
.	TRBJ2-7	.	TRBV9	CASSVGGGGGYEQYF	TGTGCCAGCAGCGTAGGTGGGGGCGGGGGCTACGAGCAGTACTTC
.	TRBJ2-7	.	TRBV7-6	CASSLEGRLHEQYF	TGTGCCAGCAGCTTAGAGGGGAGGCTTCACGAGCAGTACTTC
.	TRBJ1-3	.	TRBV6-6	CASSIGNTIYF	TGTGCCAGCAGTATCGGAAACACCATATATTTT
.	TRBJ1-1	.	TRBV18	CASSPSGANTEAFF	TGTGCCAGCTCACCCTCGGGGGCGAACACTGAAGCTTTCTTT
.	TRBJ1-2	.	TRBV10-1	CASTPPGLGGYTF	TGCGCCAGCACCCCACCGGGCCTGGGTGGCTACACCTTC
few	TRBJ1-4	TRBD1	TRBV14	CASSRTGRGEKLFF	TGTGCCAGCAGCCGGACAGGGAGGGGTGAAAAACTGTTTTTT
.	TRBJ2-3	.	TRBV7-2	CASSLAGLTDTQYF	TGTGCCAGCAGCTTAGCGGGTCTCACAGATACGCAGTATTTT
.	TRBJ2-2	.	TRBV6-4	CASSDGVAGELFF	TGTGCCAGCAGTGACGGAGTGGCCGGGGAGCTGTTTTTT
.	TRBJ1-4	TRBD1	TRBV25-1	CASSDPRGPTNEKLFF	TGTGCCAGCAGTGACCCTAGGGGGCCCACTAATGAAAAACTGTTTTTT
.	TRBJ1-1	TRBD1	TRBV5-3	CAKTGTEAFF	TGTGCCAAGACAGGGACTGAAGCTTTCTTT
few	TRBJ1-2	.	TRBV29-1	CSVGQGGYTF	TGCAGCGTAGGACAAGGGGGCTACACCTTC
.	TRBJ2-1	TRBD1	TRBV9	CASSDRGLGYNEQFF	TGTGCCAGCAGCGACAGGGGTTTGGGCTACAATGAGCAGTTCTTC
.	TRBJ1-5	TRBD1	TRBV27	CASRRQGAGSPQHF	TGTGCCAGCAGACGACAGGGGGCCGGGTCTCCCCAGCATTTT
.	TRBJ1-2	.	TRBV29-1	CSATGHNYGYTF	TGCAGCGCCACGGGACATAACTATGGCTACACCTTC
once	TRBJ2-1	.	TRBV10-3	CAIKGSDEQFF	TGTGCCATCAAAGGCAGCGATGAGCAGTTCTTC
once	TRBJ2-1	TRBD2	TRBV7-2	CASSPGTSVQFF	TGTGCCAGCAGCCCGGGGACTAGTGTTCAGTTCTTC
.	TRBJ2-7	TRBD2	TRBV27	CASNRAGGPVEQYF	TGTGCCAGCAATAGAGCGGGAGGGCCCGTCGAGCAGTACTTC
.	TRBJ2-7	.	TRBV7-3	CASSPDQPPYEQYF	TGTGCCAGCAGCCCAGATCAACCCCCCTACGAGCAGTACTTC
.	TRBJ1-5	.	TRBV5-1	CASSTGENQPQHF	TGCGCCAGCAGCACCGGGGAGAATCAGCCCCAGCATTTT
.	TRBJ2-5	.	TRBV6-1	CASSDVGGAQETQYF	TGTGCCAGCAGTGATGTGGGGGGGGCCCAAGAGACCCAGTACTTC
.	TRBJ2-7	TRBD2	TRBV5-1	CASSLAGGSHYEQYF	TGCGCCAGCAGCTTGGCCGGCGGGAGCCATTACGAGCAGTACTTC
.	TRBJ2-2	.	TRBV29-1	CSVARGNTGELFF	TGCAGCGTTGCCAGGGGTAACACCGGGGAGCTGTTTTTT
.	TRBJ2-3	.	TRBV21-1	CASSPRGTAGDTQYF	TGTGCCAGCAGCCCCCGAGGGACCGCCGGGGATACGCAGTATTTT